This T cell receptor (beta chain) stems from a study of OX40 agonist ivuxolimab in advanced cancers. Overall study: The patients got ivuxolimab, which is an agonistic anti-OX40 (CD134) antibody. Patients received intravenous ivuxolimab every 2 weeks at 0.01 to 10 mg/kg. The mean age was approximately 60 years, ranging from about 23 to 79, with approximately 83% of participants male. The study reported partial responses in three patients: one hepatocellular carcinoma, two cutaneous melanoma.

Looked up from germline, CDR1 is SGHVS and CDR2 is FQNEAQ. This CDR3 has 18 residues. V shed 4 bases and J 6 bases; nucleotides not matched to a gene: 13. Generated by immunoSEQ multiplex PCR, the TCRdb table keeps only in-frame clones and is missing some. In the table there are under 90,000 clones, about nine tenths of which are singletons. The rearrangement joins TRBV7-8 to TRBJ2-3, with TRBD2 matching 13 bases. The sequencing here drew on CD4+ or CD8+ T cells sorted from blood, taken in a trial of the OX40 agonist ivuxolimab. This clonotype was obtained from an adult with an advanced solid tumor such as melanoma, head and neck, liver or kidney cancer. The CDR3 protein is CASSSTGLAGIRGDTQYF. Written as DNA, the CDR3 is TGTGCCAGCAGCTCTACGGGACTAGCGGGGATAAGGGGTGATACGCAGTATTTT.